This TCR beta chain is from a study of T cells after yellow fever vaccination (dated by TCRdb to between 2019 and 2020). Context from the whole study: Memory subsets (EM, EMRA, CM and Tscm) were sorted on a BD FACS Aria III using CD3, CD45RA, CCR7 and CD95 staining. To follow T-cell clones before and after primary and booster YFV17D yellow fever vaccination, bulk TCR alpha and beta repertoires were sequenced over time. Memory subsets were sorted on days 0, 15 and 45 and at 18 months following primary vaccination, and on days 0, 15 and 45 following the 30-year booster. Libraries from fractions with low cell numbers were prepared with the SMART-Seq v4 Ultra Low Input RNA kit. Blood was collected at multiple timepoints before and after primary and secondary immunization, and bulk PBMC replicates and cell subsets were isolated. Two healthy male donors made up the cohort, one aged 18 to 29 years and the other aged 30 to 40 years. Results and caveats for the whole study, not just this receptor: Computational filtering was required because FACS-sorted repertoires could contain abundant contaminating clonotypes from the bulk population. The study included only a couple of donors, which limits how far the findings can be generalized. On day 0, almost all vaccine-responding clonotypes were found to be below detection in the sorted memory subsets. After the booster, most clones that had expanded after primary vaccination were detected again (nearly 98% of CD4 and more than 85% of CD8), suggesting broad maintenance of memory. A small share of clonotypes was detected in both CD4 and CD8 compartments, with the overlap likely arising from convergent recombination. Compared with the primary T-cell response, the secondary T-cell response was weaker but faster, peaking on day 5 rather than day 15.

Spanning cysteine to phenylalanine, the CDR3 consists of 15 amino acids. Of the read, only the CDR3 DNA is kept; its 45 bases are in frame from base 1. The V end gives up 5 bases and the J end 6 bases, leaving 10 bases in the junction not matched to a gene. CDR1 SGHDN and CDR2 FVKESK were looked up in the germline V gene. This clonotype came up many times. Base qualities are not provided; no much larger clone lies one nucleotide away. The treatment or condition label of this sample denotes: live attenuated yellow fever vaccine strain. PBMCs were isolated from peripheral blood using a standard Ficoll-Paque protocol. RNA from sorted memory subsets was extracted with the RNeasy Micro Kit. Reads for this sample came from an Illumina NovaSeq 6000. TCR cDNA was synthesized by 5'RACE template switching, through which a universal primer site and unique molecular identifiers were introduced. Priming of cDNA synthesis was performed from both the TCR alpha and TCR beta constant segments. Two PCR steps were used to amplify libraries, with sample barcodes and sequencing adapters being added in the second step. Libraries were sequenced on Illumina HiSeq 2500 (2x100 bp) or NovaSeq (2x150 bp). The published analysis was carried out like this. MIGEC was used to demultiplex reads and collapse the reads into UMI consensus sequences, and MiXCR was used for V(D)J alignment. Vaccine-responding clonotypes were defined with edgeR using replicate PBMC samples, requiring FDR below 0.01 and a log2 fold change above 5 up to day 15. Each bulk clonotype received a CD4 or CD8 identity based on whether the sequenced CD4 or CD8 repertoire contained that clonotype at higher abundance. To estimate the distribution of each clone across memory phenotypes, clonotype frequencies in memory subsets were weighted by FACS-sorted cell numbers. Clones were called with MiXCR by TCRdb after fastp trimmed the public reads at Q25, and only in-frame beta chains were retained. All rows with the same CDR3 protein become a single entry with the most common DNA and genes. The V and J calls and clone size come from TCRdb's table, not from the authors' own analysis. The sample has about 26,000 distinct CDR3 sequences on record, around 4.3% of them singletons. 38% of the sample belongs to the ten largest clones.

The rearrangement combines TRBV14 with TRBJ2-7, with 10 junctional bases fitting TRBD2. The receptor comes from a young man who received the YFV17D yellow fever vaccine. Source: PBMCs, either bulk or a sorted T-cell subset (CD4+, CD8+, memory, or dextramer-sorted; not recorded which), taken on the day of the yellow fever booster vaccination. The base sequence is TGTGCCAGCAGCGGTCCCGCAAGCGGGGGGGCCGAGCAGTACTTC. Its product reads: CASSGPASGGAEQYF.